This T cell receptor (beta chain) was recorded in a study of blood T cell repertoires in COVID-19. About the study: Acute-phase and convalescent COVID-19 samples originated in the United States, Italy and Spain. PBMCs, B-cell-depleted T cells, or T cells provided the cDNA or gDNA that made up the material.

This CDR3 has 14 residues. From germline, CDR1 is MNHEY and CDR2 SVGAGI. The V and J ends lost 5 bases and 4 bases, in that order; junction bases with no gene match: 6. Original data processing: The assay estimated nucleated cells by amplifying reference gene primers. Repertoires were generated with immunoSEQ multiplex PCR, while TCRdb's copy carries only in-frame clones and drops some. V and J calls and clone size are given by that table; D and trimming were obtained from the DNA. The table shows roughly 150,000 clones, with nearly 80% occurring only once. The TCR originated in a woman of 80 years or more with acute or convalescent COVID-19. This rearrangement joins TRBV6-5 to TRBJ2-7; TRBD1 aligns across 9 bases. The sample consisted of peripheral blood. The CDR3 DNA is TGTGCCAGCAGTCTTGCGACAGGGGGTTACGAGCAGTACTTC. Amino acid sequence: CASSLATGGYEQYF.